Presented here are 26 T cell receptor beta chains from one specimen sequenced in a study of T cells in Graves' hyperthyroidism and ophthalmopathy. Regions amplified from RNA transcripts were the TCR beta CDR3 regions. HTBI primers were used for first-round RT-PCR of the TCR CDR3. TCRdb redid the calling of the multiplex PCR reads with MiXCR, one entry per CDR3 protein. The sample lists fewer than 400,000 distinct CDR3 sequences; approximately 15% were seen once. Sequenced input: blood. These receptors came from a young man with Graves' hyperthyroidism.

This clonotype has only a few counts. This rearrangement joins TRBV5-1 to TRBJ1-2; TRBD1 aligns across 7 bases. Per germline, CDR1 SGHRS and CDR2 YFSETQ. The trim removed 6 bases at V and 4 bases at J, leaving 6 bases unmatched. This CDR3 contains 13 residues. CDR3 nucleotide sequence: TGCGCCAGCACGCCGGGGACAGCCTATGGCTACACCTTC. Encoded protein: CASTPGTAYGYTF.

This clonotype was detected a few times. J is TRBJ2-7 and V is TRBV19; TRBD2 matches 14 bases. The V gene's germline CDR1 is LNHDA and CDR2 SQIVND (reference sequence). The CDR3 extends over 18 amino acids. Trimming removed 4 bases from V and 5 bases from J; junction bases left unmatched: 13. The CDR3, as DNA: TGTGCCAGTAGTAGACTTCCGGGACTAGCGGGAGTAGGCCACGAGCAGTACTTC. Translated: CASSRLPGLAGVGHEQYF.

The chain has TRBV7-9 and TRBJ2-1; 12 bases fit TRBD2. CDR3 length equals 16 residues. V lost 1 base, J lost 8 bases, and 6 bases stayed unmatched. Germline lookup yields CDR1 SEHNR and CDR2 FQNEAQ (reference sequence). This CDR3 is CASSLGGPSGRDEQFF. CDR3 nucleotides: TGTGCCAGCAGCTTAGGGGGGCCTAGCGGGAGGGATGAGCAGTTCTTC. The variable domain in full, with the rest retrieved from reference TRBV7-9 and TRBJ2-1, is DTGVSQNPRHKITKRGQNVTFRCDPISEHNRLYWYRQTLGQGPEFLTYFQNEAQLEKSRLLSDRFSAERPKGSFSTLEIQRTEQGDSAMYLCASSLGGPSGRDEQFFGPGTRLTVL.

J is TRBJ1-2 and V is TRBV6-5, with TRBD1 as a possible D gene (6 bases). Trimming stripped 2 bases from V and 5 bases from J, with 12 bases between. The length of the CDR3 is 14 residues. From germline, CDR1 is MNHEY and CDR2 SVGAGI. CDR3 bases: TGTGCCAGCAGTTACACCTCAGGGGAGTATGGCTACACCTTC. This codes for CASSYTSGEYGYTF.

This clonotype was detected many times. CDR3 protein: CASSPNRGNTGELFF. The DNA of the CDR3 is TGTGCCAGCAGCCCCAATCGGGGGAACACCGGGGAGCTGTTTTTT. This chain connects TRBV7-3 to TRBJ2-2; D is possibly TRBD2 (5 bases). The length of the CDR3 is 15 residues. V shed 5 bases and J shed 1 base, with 11 bases lying between them. The V gene's germline CDR1 is SGHTA and CDR2 FQGTGA. Combining the CDR3 with reference TRBV7-3 and TRBJ2-2 gives the whole variable domain GAGVSQTPSNKVTEKGKYVELRCDPISGHTALYWYRQSLGQGPEFLIYFQGTGAADDSGLPNDRFFAVRPEGSVSTLKIQRTERGDSAVYLCASSPNRGNTGELFFGEGSRLTVL.

This clonotype was detected ten times or more. V usage is TRBV11-2 and J usage is TRBJ2-7; 8 positions match TRBD1. V dropped 7 bases and J dropped 3; count of bases not matched to a gene: 11. Germline V gene lookup returns CDR1 SGHAT and CDR2 FQNNGV. The CDR3 totals 15 residues. The CDR3 spells CASTPTGEMIYEQYF. Written as DNA, the CDR3 is TGTGCCAGCACCCCGACAGGGGAGATGATCTACGAGCAGTACTTC.

The gene calls are TRBV4-2 and TRBJ2-2, with D possibly matching TRBD2 (5 bases). V lost 0 bases and J 5 bases, leaving 7 bases between the germline ends. CDR3 size: 14 residues. The germline gives CDR1 LGHNA, CDR2 YNFKEQ. CDR3 sequence (DNA): TGTGCCAGCAGCCAAGATCCGGGGACCGGGGAGCTGTTTTTT. This sequence encodes CASSQDPGTGELFF.

This clonotype has a count of ten or more. This chain links TRBV13 with TRBJ1-5; 11 bases fit TRBD1. The CDR3 loop spans 15 amino acids. From germline, CDR1 is PRHDT and CDR2 FYEKMQ (reference sequence). The V segment lost 5 bases and the J segment 4 bases; nucleotides outside the gene matches: 4. CDR3 coding DNA: TGTGCCAGCAGCCTCGGGACAGGGGGAAATCAGCCCCAGCATTTT. It yields the protein CASSLGTGGNQPQHF.

In its sample, this clonotype was seen many times. The rearrangement uses TRBV2 and TRBJ2-3; weak D call: TRBD2 (6 bases). Between the trimmed V and J ends, which lost 7 bases and 0 bases, there was a span of 14 bases. CDR1 SNHLY and CDR2 FYNNEI come from the germline V gene. This CDR3 contains 15 residues. CDR3 sequence: CASKGGGLSTDTQYF. In DNA form, the CDR3 reads TGTGCCAGCAAGGGAGGCGGCCTAAGCACAGATACGCAGTATTTT.

This clonotype was picked up many times. The V and J genes are TRBV7-9 and TRBJ2-5; D is undetermined. V lost 7 bases and J 0 bases, leaving 12 bases between the germline ends. This CDR3 has 14 amino acids. Germline lookup yields CDR1 SEHNR and CDR2 FQNEAQ (reference sequence). The DNA of the CDR3 is TGTGCCAGCAAAGTGGTCGGGTACCAAGAGACCCAGTACTTC. Residues: CASKVVGYQETQYF.

This chain connects TRBV15 to TRBJ2-7, with a tentative D call TRBD2 (6 bases). This CDR3 has 15 residues. V dropped 0 bases and J dropped 3 bases, with 12 bases sitting between them. Germline V gives CDR1 LNHNV, CDR2 YYDKDF (reference sequence). DNA for the CDR3: TGTGCCACCAGCAGAGAGGAGGGTTACTACTACGAGCAGTACTTC. It encodes CATSREEGYYYEQYF.

This clonotype was observed at least ten times. The rearrangement uses TRBV12-3 or TRBV12-4 and TRBJ2-4; 8 bases line up with TRBD1. The CDR3 consists of 12 residues. J gave up 8 bases and V 5 bases, and 2 bases lay outside the gene matches. The CDR3 region is CASSLTGDIQYF. In DNA form, the CDR3 reads TGTGCCAGCAGTCTGACAGGGGACATTCAGTACTTC.

This chain links TRBV20-1 with TRBJ2-1, with TRBD2 identical over 9 bases. Germline values: CDR1 DFQATT, CDR2 SNEGSKA (reference sequence). This CDR3 is 16 amino acids long. With V trimmed by 0 bases and J by 7 bases, 10 bases remained unmatched. The CDR3 nucleotides read TGCAGTGCTAGAGATGAGGGGACTAGCCTCGAGAATGAGCAGTTCTTC. It is translated as CSARDEGTSLENEQFF.

This clonotype was seen repeatedly, ten times or more. V usage is TRBV12-3 or TRBV12-4 and J usage is TRBJ2-7, with a weak D call TRBD1 (5 bases). Trimming took 3 bases from V and 5 from J, leaving 11 bases between them. The CDR3 runs to 13 residues. Here the CDR3 DNA reads TGTGCCAGCAGTTTCTCCAGGGTGGACGAGCAGTACTTC. Its translation is CASSFSRVDEQYF.

This clonotype occurred many times. The genes are TRBV11-1 and TRBJ2-5; no clear D gene. CDR1 and CDR2 from the germline V gene are SGHAT and FQDESV (reference sequence). The CDR3 is made up of 19 amino acids. Trimming pared 6 bases from V and 0 bases from J, leaving 26 bases between. The CDR3 loop reads CASSRPRKGRVKYQETQYF. In DNA, the CDR3 is TGTGCCAGCAGTCGACCTCGGAAGGGCCGGGTAAAGTACCAAGAGACCCAGTACTTC.

This clonotype was recorded at least ten times. V is TRBV24-1 and J is TRBJ1-4; no clear D. The CDR3 spans 15 residues. Trimming left V 0 bases short and J 10 bases short, with 14 bases between. Germline V gene lookup returns CDR1 KGHDR and CDR2 SFDVKD. CDR3 coding DNA: TGTGCCACCAGTGATTTGCCCTGTGCGGTGGGAAAACTGTTTTTT. This encodes CATSDLPCAVGKLFF.

The chain links TRBV5-4 to TRBJ2-3, with 12 bases that match TRBD2. Germline CDR1 is SGHNT and CDR2 is YYREEE (reference sequence). The CDR3 is 17 amino acids. Losses at the gene ends were 0 bases for V and 4 bases for J; bases not matched to a gene: 6. CDR3 nucleotide sequence: TGTGCCAGCAGCTTGGGGGTGCTAGCGGGAGGGGCAGATACGCAGTATTTT. Translating gives CASSLGVLAGGADTQYF.

This clonotype was seen at least ten times. V is TRBV12-3 or TRBV12-4 and J is TRBJ1-1, with a weak D call TRBD1 (5 bases). The CDR3 runs 14 residues. V lost 2 bases and J 4 bases, leaving 11 bases between the germline ends. Written as DNA, the CDR3 is TGTGCCAGCAGTTTATTGATGGGGGGCACTGAAGCTTTCTTT. This codes for CASSLLMGGTEAFF.

This clonotype was seen only a few times. CDR3 amino acids: CASSLARGNYEQYF. DNA for the CDR3: TGTGCCAGCAGTCTAGCGCGGGGTAACTACGAGCAGTACTTC. The chain employs TRBV27 and TRBJ2-7; a possible D gene is TRBD2 (6 bases). V was trimmed by 5 bases and J by 3 bases, leaving 14 bases between them. CDR3 length: 14 amino acids. Germline V CDR1 and CDR2: MNHEY, SMNVEV (reference sequence).

The genes are TRBV12-5 and TRBJ2-1, with TRBD2 identical over 7 bases. The germline V gene encodes CDR1 LGHNT and CDR2 FRNRAP. V trimming: 6 bases; J trimming: 10 bases; junction bases outside the gene matches: 3. This CDR3 is 11 amino acids long. The CDR3 reads CASGPREEQFF. The CDR3 coding sequence is TGTGCTAGTGGCCCGCGGGAGGAGCAGTTCTTC.

This clonotype has a count of ten or more. CDR3 bases: TGTGCCAGCAGCTTGGCCCAGGGGCGGGAGATGTTAGATACGCAGTATTTT. Its translation is CASSLAQGREMLDTQYF. The chain couples TRBV11-2 to TRBJ2-3; TRBD2 is a possible D gene (7 bases). Between the trimmed V and J ends, which lost 3 bases and 5 bases, there was a span of 21 bases. CDR1 SGHAT and CDR2 FQNNGV come from the germline V gene. This CDR3 region has 17 residues.

V gene TRBV4-1 combines with J gene TRBJ2-2; a possible D gene is TRBD1 (5 bases). Trimming removed 3 bases from V and 2 bases from J, with 13 bases in between. Per germline, CDR1 MGHRA and CDR2 YSYEKL. This CDR3 spans 16 amino acids. The CDR3 DNA is TGCGCCAGCAGCCACTTGGGGCGGACAAACACCGGGGAGCTGTTTTTT. Translating it yields CASSHLGRTNTGELFF.

The chain combines TRBV14 with TRBJ2-7; 8 bases agree with TRBD1. Germline CDR1 is SGHDN and CDR2 is FVKESK. The CDR3 sequence is 16 residues long. Trimming removed 0 bases from V and 4 bases from J; junction bases left unmatched: 8. CDR3 in amino acids: CASSQDLGQGGYEQYF. The CDR3 DNA reads as TGTGCCAGCAGCCAAGATCTTGGACAGGGTGGGTACGAGCAGTACTTC.

The chain uses TRBV28 and TRBJ1-6; 9 bases agree with TRBD1. Looked up from germline, CDR1 is MDHEN and CDR2 is SYDVKM. The V and J ends lost 9 bases and 14 bases, in that order; junction bases with no gene match: 11. This CDR3 has 13 amino acids. The CDR3 nucleotides read TGTGCCAGTACCATACAGGGGGCGAAAACCCTCCACTTT. Protein sequence: CASTIQGAKTLHF.

This clonotype was detected many times. The rearrangement uses TRBV11-2 and TRBJ2-5, with D tentatively TRBD2 (6 bases). This CDR3 contains 17 residues. Trimming left V 0 bases short and J 5 bases short, with 19 bases between. Germline V lookup: CDR1 SGHAT, CDR2 FQNNGV. The CDR3 DNA sequence: TGTGCCAGCAGCTTAGAAAAAGGAGGGCCCCAACGGGAGACCCAGTACTTC. Its translation is CASSLEKGGPQRETQYF.

With respect to this clonotype: A clone one base away is much larger, so this may be a read error. The chain combines TRBV28 with TRBJ1-5; D might be TRBD1 (5 bases). Germline-derived CDR1 and CDR2 are MDHEN and SYDVKM. This CDR3 spans 11 amino acids. CDR3 nucleotide sequence: TGTGCCAGCAGGAGAAGGTCGGGACGAGATTTT. It translates to CASRRRSGRDF.